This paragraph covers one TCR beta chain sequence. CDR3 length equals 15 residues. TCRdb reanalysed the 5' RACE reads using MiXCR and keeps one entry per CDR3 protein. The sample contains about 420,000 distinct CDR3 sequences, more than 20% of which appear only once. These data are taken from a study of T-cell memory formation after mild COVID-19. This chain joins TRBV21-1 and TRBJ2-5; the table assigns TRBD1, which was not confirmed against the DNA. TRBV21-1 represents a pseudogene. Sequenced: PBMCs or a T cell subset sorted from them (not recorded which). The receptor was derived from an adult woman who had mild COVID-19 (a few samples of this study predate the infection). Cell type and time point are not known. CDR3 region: CASSLGPSLLETQYF. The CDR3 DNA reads TGTGCCAGCAGCTTGGGACCAAGTCTCCTCGAGACCCAGTACTTC.